What follows are 6 T cell receptor beta chains derived from one specimen sequenced in a study of blood T cell repertoires in COVID-19 (dated by TCRdb to about 2020). The receptor library was made with the immunoSEQ multiplex PCR assay. Not all clones reach the TCRdb copy of this immuneACCESS table, which keeps in-frame sequences only. Checked studies attribute under half of the gap to unresolved V genes and leave the rest unexplained. Within this sample are approximately 220,000 clones, with roughly four fifths of them counted one time only. 4% to 5% of the sample comes from the top ten. Sequenced input: peripheral blood. These receptors were collected from a woman in her sixties or seventies with acute or convalescent COVID-19.

The chain recombines TRBV15 with TRBJ1-2; 11 bases match TRBD1. The CDR3 runs 15 residues. Germline lookup yields CDR1 LNHNV and CDR2 YYDKDF (reference sequence). The junction had 5 bases not matched to a gene; V was cut back by 2 bases and J by 6 bases. CDR3 in DNA: TGTGCCACCAGCAGATCGGACAGGGGGCGCGATGGCTACACCTTC. Amino acid sequence: CATSRSDRGRDGYTF. The full variable domain, with the rest looked up from reference TRBV15 and TRBJ1-2, is DAMVIQNPRYQVTQFGKPVTLSCSQTLNHNVMYWYQQKSSQAPKLLFHYYDKDFNNEADTPDNFQSRRPNTSFCFLDIRSPGLGDTAMYLCATSRSDRGRDGYTFGSGTRLTVV.

The CDR3 DNA follows: TGTGCCAGCAGCTTAACGGCGGGACAGGGAGGGACTGAAGCTTTCTTT. Protein sequence: CASSLTAGQGGTEAFF. The chain uses TRBV7-9 and TRBJ1-1, with TRBD1 matching 9 bases. The V gene end was trimmed by 2 bases and the J gene end by 5 bases; junction bases not matched to a gene: 9. Germline values: CDR1 SEHNR, CDR2 FQNEAQ (reference sequence). The CDR3 spans 16 residues.

The J gene is TRBJ1-2, the V gene TRBV28; 8 bases are a match to TRBD1. CDR1 is MDHEN and CDR2 is SYDVKM in the germline V gene. With 8 bases clipped from V and 3 bases from J, the junction kept 2 bases outside the gene matches. The CDR3 consists of 12 residues. The CDR3 nucleotides read TGTGCCAGCGCGACAGGGGACTATGGCTACACCTTC. Translating gives CASATGDYGYTF.

The CDR3 DNA sequence: TGTGCCAGCAGGGGACAGGGCAGCGAAAAACTGTTTTTT. It translates to CASRGQGSEKLFF. The V gene is TRBV7-2, the J gene TRBJ1-4; TRBD1 matches 9 bases. The CDR3 is 13 amino acids. The germline V gene encodes CDR1 SGHTA and CDR2 FQGNSA. After removal of 6 bases from V and 8 bases from J, the junction contained 4 bases not matched to a gene.

The chain joins TRBV10-3 to TRBJ2-6; 7 bases are a match to TRBD2. The CDR3 sequence is 17 residues long. From germline, CDR1 is ENHRY and CDR2 SYGVKD. The V segment lost 0 bases and the J segment 0 bases; nucleotides outside the gene matches: 2. CDR3 nucleotide sequence: TGTGCCATCAGTGAGTCATCGGGGGGCTCTGGGGCCAACGTCCTGACTTTC. Protein: CAISESSGGSGANVLTF.

The chain employs TRBV19 and TRBJ1-2; 8 bases are shared with TRBD1. The V gene end was trimmed by 3 bases and the J gene end by 1 base; junction bases not matched to a gene: 10. CDR1 is LNHDA and CDR2 is SQIVND in the germline V gene (reference sequence). The CDR3 covers 17 residues. CDR3 DNA sequence: TGTGCCAGTAGTATGCCAGCCGGGACAGGACTTAACTATGGCTACACCTTC. The encoded protein is CASSMPAGTGLNYGYTF.